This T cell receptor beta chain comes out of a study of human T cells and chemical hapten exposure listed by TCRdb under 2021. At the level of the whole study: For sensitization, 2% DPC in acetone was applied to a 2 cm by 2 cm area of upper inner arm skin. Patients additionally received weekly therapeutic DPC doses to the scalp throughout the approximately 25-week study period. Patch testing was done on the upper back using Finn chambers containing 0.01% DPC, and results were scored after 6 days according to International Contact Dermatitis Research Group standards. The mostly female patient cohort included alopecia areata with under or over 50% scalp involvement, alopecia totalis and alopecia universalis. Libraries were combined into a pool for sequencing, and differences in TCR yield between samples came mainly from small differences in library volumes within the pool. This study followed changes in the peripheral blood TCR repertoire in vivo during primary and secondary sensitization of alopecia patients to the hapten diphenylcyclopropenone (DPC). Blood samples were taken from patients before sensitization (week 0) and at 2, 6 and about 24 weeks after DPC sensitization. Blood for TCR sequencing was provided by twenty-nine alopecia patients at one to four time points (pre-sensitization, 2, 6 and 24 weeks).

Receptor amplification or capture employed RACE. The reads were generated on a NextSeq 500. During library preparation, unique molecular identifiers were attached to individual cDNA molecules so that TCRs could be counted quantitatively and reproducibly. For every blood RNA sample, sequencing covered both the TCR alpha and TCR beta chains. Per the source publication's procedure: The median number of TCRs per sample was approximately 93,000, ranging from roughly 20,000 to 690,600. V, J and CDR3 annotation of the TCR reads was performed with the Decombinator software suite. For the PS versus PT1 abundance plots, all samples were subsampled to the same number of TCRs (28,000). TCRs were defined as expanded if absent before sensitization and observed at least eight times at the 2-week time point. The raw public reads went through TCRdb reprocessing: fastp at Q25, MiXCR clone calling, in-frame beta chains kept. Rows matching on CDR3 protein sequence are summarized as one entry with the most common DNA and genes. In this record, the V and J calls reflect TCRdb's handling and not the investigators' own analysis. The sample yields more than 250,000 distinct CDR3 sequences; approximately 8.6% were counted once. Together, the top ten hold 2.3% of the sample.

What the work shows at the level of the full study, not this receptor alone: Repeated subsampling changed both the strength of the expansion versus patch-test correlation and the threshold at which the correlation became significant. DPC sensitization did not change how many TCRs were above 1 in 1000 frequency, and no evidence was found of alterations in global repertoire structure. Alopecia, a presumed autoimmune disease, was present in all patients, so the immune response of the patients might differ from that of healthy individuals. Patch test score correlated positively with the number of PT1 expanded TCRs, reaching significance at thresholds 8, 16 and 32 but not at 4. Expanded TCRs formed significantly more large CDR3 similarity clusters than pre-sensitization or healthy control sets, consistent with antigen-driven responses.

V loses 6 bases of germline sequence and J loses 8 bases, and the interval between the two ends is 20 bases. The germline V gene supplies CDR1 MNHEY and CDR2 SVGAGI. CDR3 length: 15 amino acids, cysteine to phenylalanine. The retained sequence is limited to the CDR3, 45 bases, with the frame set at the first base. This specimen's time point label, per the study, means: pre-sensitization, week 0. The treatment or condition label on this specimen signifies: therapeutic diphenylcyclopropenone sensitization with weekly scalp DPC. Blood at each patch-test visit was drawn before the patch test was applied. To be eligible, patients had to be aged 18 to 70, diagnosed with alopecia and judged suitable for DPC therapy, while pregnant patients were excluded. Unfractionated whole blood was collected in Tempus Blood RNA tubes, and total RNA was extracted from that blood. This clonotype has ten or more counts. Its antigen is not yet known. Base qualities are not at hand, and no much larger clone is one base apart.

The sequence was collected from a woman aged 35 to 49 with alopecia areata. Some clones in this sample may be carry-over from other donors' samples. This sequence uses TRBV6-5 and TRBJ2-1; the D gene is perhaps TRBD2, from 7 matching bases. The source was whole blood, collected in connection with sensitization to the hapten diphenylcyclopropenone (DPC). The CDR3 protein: CASRSQEQGGDEQFF. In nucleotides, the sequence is TGTGCCAGCAGAAGTCAGGAACAGGGAGGGGATGAGCAGTTCTTC.